The next 30 T cell receptor beta chains were all read from a single sample in a study of tumor-infiltrating lymphocytes in oesophageal squamous cell carcinoma. TCRdb independently ran MiXCR on the PCR reads; one entry per CDR3 protein. The sample has several thousand distinct CDR3 sequences, around a sixth seen once. The sequenced material came from blood. Source of these receptors: a male donor with esophageal squamous cell carcinoma.

This clonotype was observed many times. A much more abundant neighbour one base away suggests this may be a read error. The chain is built from TRBV7-3 and TRBJ2-3; D could derive from TRBD1 or TRBD2 (5 bases each). This CDR3 is built from 13 residues. V was shortened by 1 base and J by 14 bases, with 16 bases between the two germline ends. CDR1 and CDR2 (germline): SGHTA, FQGTGA. CDR3 sequence: CASSLNQGWELYF. CDR3 bases: TGTGCCAGCAGCTTAAACCAGGGTTGGGAGCTGTATTTT. Combining the CDR3 with reference TRBV7-3 and TRBJ2-3 gives the whole variable domain GAGVSQTPSNKVTEKGKYVELRCDPISGHTALYWYRQSLGQGPEFLIYFQGTGAADDSGLPNDRFFAVRPEGSVSTLKIQRTERGDSAVYLCASSLNQGWELYFGPGTRLTVL.

By proportion, this clonotype is medium-sized. This chain joins TRBV7-3 and TRBJ2-3; 10 bases line up with TRBD2. The CDR3 is made up of 18 amino acids. Trimming cost V 5 bases and J 3 bases; bases outside gene matches: 14. Germline V gene sequence: CDR1 SGHTA, CDR2 FQGTGA. CDR3 loop: CASSQPSGGLLGTDTQYF. For the CDR3, the DNA is TGTGCCAGCAGCCAGCCTAGCGGGGGCCTCCTGGGTACAGATACGCAGTATTTT.

This clonotype was observed at least ten times. The chain carries TRBV5-5 and TRBJ1-1; D is unresolved. Germline loops: CDR1 SGHKS, CDR2 YYEKEE (reference sequence). The CDR3 loop spans 14 amino acids. The V and J ends lost 0 bases and 5 bases respectively, with 11 bases between them. CDR3 protein: CASSLGHSVTEAFF. Written as DNA, the CDR3 is TGTGCCAGCAGCTTGGGACATTCCGTAACTGAAGCTTTCTTT.

This clonotype has more than one count but fewer than ten. As the CDR3 is not closed by the conserved phenylalanine or tryptophan, this likely results from a read error. Because the CDR3's place on the DNA is in doubt, the DNA is left out and the CDR3 is given as listed by TCRdb. The chain recombines TRBV6-1 with TRBJ2-7; TRBD2 is the table's D call and was not checked against the DNA. Germline V gene data show CDR1 as MNHNS and CDR2 as SASEGT. The CDR3 length is 15 residues, termini included. The CDR3 sequence is CASSGVYNSPLHFGN.

By sample fraction, this clonotype is large. The chain links TRBV7-6 to TRBJ2-3; tentative D call: TRBD1 (6 bases). Germline V gene data show CDR1 as SGHVS and CDR2 as FNYEAQ. Trimming took 5 bases from V and 6 from J, leaving 18 bases between them. The CDR3 runs to 15 residues. The CDR3 loop reads CASSRTGLRGDTQYF. The CDR3 DNA sequence: TGTGCCAGCAGCCGAACAGGGTTGAGAGGGGATACGCAGTATTTT. The full variable domain, with the rest looked up from reference TRBV7-6 and TRBJ2-3, is GAGVSQSPRYKVTKRGQDVALRCDPISGHVSLYWYRQALGQGPEFLTYFNYEAQQDKSGLPNDRFSAERPEGSISTLTIQRTEQRDSAMYRCASSRTGLRGDTQYFGPGTRLTVL.

There are many counts of this clonotype. This sequence joins TRBV24-1 and TRBJ1-2, with TRBD1 matching over 7 bases. The CDR3 is 15 amino acids. The V gene's germline CDR1 is KGHDR and CDR2 SFDVKD. V shed 4 bases and J 3 bases; nucleotides not matched to a gene: 7. CDR3 sequence (DNA): TGTGCCACCAGTGACCGCGGACAGGCGGACTATGGCTACACCTTC. Its translation: CATSDRGQADYGYTF.

This clonotype was counted between two and nine times. Just one base apart from a much larger clone, this may be a read error. J is TRBJ2-7 and V is TRBV6-4; D possibly matches TRBD1 or TRBD2 (5 bases each). The CDR3 is 14 residues long. CDR1 is MRHNA and CDR2 is SNTAGT in the germline V gene. Deletions cut 6 bases from V and 7 bases from J, with 19 bases between. The CDR3: CASSPWGLNNEQYF. CDR3 nucleotides: TGTGCCAGCAGCCCCTGGGGGTTGAACAATGAGCAGTACTTC.

In this sample, this clonotype turned up many times. The chain recombines TRBV5-6 with TRBJ2-7; D remains ambiguous. This CDR3 comprises 11 residues. CDR1 and CDR2 (germline): SGHDT, YYEEEE. V lost 0 bases, J lost 7 bases, and 5 bases lay in between. The CDR3 region is CASSLVGEQYF. The CDR3 coding sequence is TGTGCCAGCAGCTTGGTTGGTGAGCAGTACTTC.

By its share, this clonotype is medium-sized. The V gene is TRBV10-3, the J gene TRBJ2-5; 9 nucleotides agree with TRBD2. Trimming removed 2 bases from V and 1 base from J; junction bases left unmatched: 8. Germline V CDR1 and CDR2: ENHRY, SYGVKD. CDR3 length: 17 amino acids. DNA for the CDR3: TGTGCCATCAGTGAGGTAGCGGGGGCAAATCTCCAAGAGACCCAGTACTTC. This encodes CAISEVAGANLQETQYF.

The genes are TRBV7-2 and TRBJ2-1; D uncertain. The CDR3 extends over 16 amino acids. Germline V lookup: CDR1 SGHTA, CDR2 FQGNSA. V lost 6 bases and J 0 bases, leaving 15 bases between the germline ends. The CDR3: CASRPEGPSSYNEQFF. The DNA of the CDR3 is TGTGCCAGCAGGCCGGAAGGGCCGAGCTCCTACAATGAGCAGTTCTTC.

Comment on this clonotype: A junction boundary mismatches the germline segment, possibly from a read error. V is TRBV5-5 and J is TRBJ2-7; perhaps TRBD1 as D (6 bases). This CDR3 contains 14 residues. Per germline, CDR1 SGHKS and CDR2 YYEKEE (reference sequence). CDR3 sequence reads: CASSFPRGGSPLQF. CDR3 in DNA: TGTGCCAGCAGCTTCCCCAGGGGCGGCTCACCCCTCCAATTC. The whole variable domain, filled in from reference TRBV5-5 and TRBJ2-7, reads DAGVTQSPTHLIKTRGQQVTLRCSPISGHKSVSWYQQVLGQGPQFIFQYYEKEERGRGNFPDRFSARQFPNYSSELNVNALLLGDSALYLCASSFPRGGSPLQFGPGTRLTVT.

This clonotype has at least ten counts. The chain couples TRBV6-1 to TRBJ2-5; the match to TRBD1 covers 10 bases. The J call is in doubt because the DNA end fits TRBJ2-7 better. From germline, CDR1 is MNHNS and CDR2 SASEGT. This CDR3 region has 14 residues. Written as DNA, the CDR3 is TGTGCCAGCAGTAACCGGGACAGGGGACACGAGCAGTACTTC. Its protein product is CASSNRDRGHEQYF.

In the case of this clonotype: A much larger clone differs by one base, so this may be a read error. This rearrangement joins TRBV5-8 to TRBJ2-3; no reliable D call. The closer fit of TRBJ2-1 to the DNA end suggests the J call may be wrong. The CDR3 is 14 residues long. Germline CDR1 reads SGHTS; CDR2 reads YDEGEE. CDR3 amino acids: CTSSLGSRHNEQFF. The CDR3 bases are TGTACCAGCAGCTTGGGGTCCCGGCACAATGAGCAGTTCTTC.

This clonotype counts as medium-sized. The chain uses TRBV7-3 and TRBJ2-2; 9 bases agree with TRBD2. CDR1 SGHTA and CDR2 FQGTGA come from the germline V gene. Trimming took 5 bases from V and 4 from J; bases not matched to a gene: 8. The CDR3 loop spans 16 amino acids. CDR3 DNA sequence: TGTGCCAGCAGCCCTCCCGCGGGGGGGCCCACCGGGGAGCTGTTTTTT. Protein sequence: CASSPPAGGPTGELFF.

This clonotype was recorded at least ten times. The chain recombines TRBV5-6 with TRBJ1-1; no clear D. The CDR3 is 13 residues long. The germline V gene encodes CDR1 SGHDT and CDR2 YYEEEE. V was clipped by 0 bases and J by 7 bases, with 10 bases between them. DNA of the CDR3: TGTGCCAGCAGCTTGGCGGTGTCAGGTGAAGCTTTCTTT. Translation gives CASSLAVSGEAFF.

The sample holds a few counts of this clonotype. V gene TRBV19 combines with J gene TRBJ1-5; D gene uncertain. V was shortened by 4 bases and J by 4 bases, with 11 bases between the two germline ends. In germline, CDR1 is LNHDA, CDR2 SQIVND (reference sequence). CDR3 size: 14 residues. As DNA, the CDR3 is TGTGCCAGTAGTAAATTGCAGTCAAATCAGCCCCAGCATTTT. Translating it yields CASSKLQSNQPQHF.

The chain combines TRBV19 with TRBJ1-1; no firm D call. In germline, CDR1 is LNHDA, CDR2 SQIVND (reference sequence). Between the trimmed V and J ends, which lost 3 bases and 10 bases, there was a span of 12 bases. CDR3 length: 12 residues. In DNA, the CDR3 is TGTGCCAGTAGTATCGGGCAGGAGGGAGCTTTCTTT. Translating it yields CASSIGQEGAFF.

In its sample, this clonotype was seen a few times. A much larger clone differs by one base, so this may be a read error. This chain connects TRBV6-1 to TRBJ2-3; TRBD1 agrees at 7 bases. The length of the CDR3 is 15 residues. Looked up from germline, CDR1 is MNHNS and CDR2 is SASEGT. V shed 5 bases, J shed 14 bases, and the junction held 19 bases outside the gene matches. The CDR3 nucleotides are TGTGCCAGCAGTCCTCCGGGACAGCTCACCGGGGAGCTGTATTTT. Protein sequence: CASSPPGQLTGELYF.

This clonotype was recorded at least ten times. The junction shows a germline mismatch at one end, possibly a read error. The chain recombines TRBV12-3 or TRBV12-4 with TRBJ1-1; no definite D call. CDR3 length equals 11 residues. This chain's CDR3 is CASSQDTEAFF. In nucleotides, the CDR3 is TGTGCCAGCAGCCAAGACACCGAAGCTTTCTTT.

About this clonotype itself: Since a much larger clone is just one base distant, this may be a read error. V gene TRBV12-3 or TRBV12-4 combines with J gene TRBJ1-6; no definite D call. V lost 6 bases to trimming and J lost 10 bases, with 16 bases between them. The CDR3 spans 14 residues. CDR3 nucleotides: TGTGCCAGCAGCCTCCTGGGGTGCGGGTCACCCCTCCACTTT. Translation gives CASSLLGCGSPLHF.

Judged by abundance, this clonotype is medium-sized. V gene TRBV7-8 combines with J gene TRBJ2-7; D is tentatively TRBD1 or TRBD2 (5 bases each). This CDR3 spans 14 amino acids. Germline lookup yields CDR1 SGHVS and CDR2 FQNEAQ. V was shortened by 1 base and J by 0 bases, with 7 bases between the two germline ends. This chain's CDR3 is CASSLGGTSYEQYF. As DNA, the CDR3 is TGTGCCAGCAGCTTAGGAGGGACCTCCTACGAGCAGTACTTC.

By its share, this clonotype is medium-sized. This rearrangement joins TRBV7-6 to TRBJ1-3, with D unresolved. The CDR3 has 18 amino acids. The germline V and J ends were trimmed by 0 bases and 2 bases, with 17 bases remaining between them. The V gene's germline CDR1 is SGHVS and CDR2 FNYEAQ. CDR3: CASSLAGFPDSAGNTIYF. Written as DNA, the CDR3 is TGTGCCAGCAGCTTAGCAGGGTTCCCCGACTCTGCTGGAAACACCATATATTTT.

This clonotype is a singleton in its sample. An end of the junction does not agree with germline; a read error may underlie this. The V gene is TRBV7-8, the J gene TRBJ2-1; 10 bases are a match to TRBD2. The J call may not be correct, given that the DNA end is closer to TRBJ2-7. CDR1 is SGHVS, CDR2 FQNEAQ, per germline. CDR3 size: 15 residues. CDR3 in DNA: TGTGCCGGCAGCTTAGGGGGGACTAGCGTGTTGGGGCAGTACTTC. Translated, it gives CAGSLGGTSVLGQYF.

V gene TRBV25-1 combines with J gene TRBJ1-2, with D hard to call. With 4 bases removed from V and 4 bases from J, the gap between germline ends came to 10 bases. The CDR3 runs to 13 residues. In germline, CDR1 is MGHDK, CDR2 SYGVNS. CDR3 sequence reads: CASSANGVYGYTF. The CDR3 DNA follows: TGTGCCAGCAGTGCGAACGGTGTCTATGGCTACACCTTC.

This clonotype is judged large. The chain has TRBV7-2 and TRBJ2-1; TRBD2 matches 11 bases. CDR3 size: 15 residues. The germline V gene encodes CDR1 SGHTA and CDR2 FQGNSA. Trimming cost V 5 bases and J 5 bases; bases outside gene matches: 5. This CDR3 reads CASSPGLAANNEQFF. The CDR3 nucleotides are TGTGCCAGCAGCCCGGGACTAGCGGCTAACAATGAGCAGTTCTTC.

This chain connects TRBV19 to TRBJ1-1; TRBD1 matches at 9 bases. Germline V gene sequence: CDR1 LNHDA, CDR2 SQIVND (reference sequence). Trimming cost V 8 bases and J 3 bases; bases outside gene matches: 4. CDR3 length equals 13 residues. CDR3 amino acids: CASAQGADTEAFF. The DNA for the CDR3 is TGTGCCAGTGCACAGGGGGCGGACACTGAAGCTTTCTTT.

There are many counts of this clonotype. This rearrangement joins TRBV7-2 to TRBJ1-4; weak D call: TRBD1 (6 bases). The CDR3 loop spans 15 amino acids. The V end lost 5 bases, the J end lost 7 bases, and 17 bases lay between the germline ends. Per the germline V gene, CDR1 is SGHTA and CDR2 is FQGNSA. CDR3 residues: CASSELPGALEKLFF. The CDR3 DNA reads as TGTGCCAGCAGCGAGTTGCCGGGGGCGCTTGAAAAACTGTTTTTT.

A word on this clonotype: The CDR3 does not end in the conserved phenylalanine or tryptophan, so this is likely a read error. It is unclear where the CDR3 begins or ends on the DNA, so no DNA is shown, and the CDR3 is as TCRdb lists it. The chain combines TRBV7-2 with TRBJ1-6; TRBD1 was called by the table and not checked on the DNA. The CDR3 contains 16 residues when both ends are counted. CDR1 is SGHTA and CDR2 is FQGNSA in the germline V gene. This chain's CDR3 is CASSSPRGDKTQYFGP.

Turning to this clonotype: One base away lies a much larger clone, so this may be a sequencing read error. The chain recombines TRBV27 with TRBJ1-1; 7 nucleotides line up with TRBD1. CDR1 is MNHEY, CDR2 SMNVEV, per germline (reference sequence). This CDR3 is 12 amino acids long. V was pared by 8 bases and J by 5 bases, with 5 bases of the junction left unmatched. CDR3 residues: CASGQEGTEAFF. CDR3 DNA sequence: TGTGCCAGCGGACAGGAAGGGACTGAAGCTTTCTTT.

Judged by abundance, this clonotype is medium-sized. J is TRBJ1-1 and V is TRBV12-3 or TRBV12-4; no firm D call. V was shortened by 3 bases and J by 6 bases, with 5 bases between the two germline ends. The CDR3 totals 11 residues. DNA for the CDR3: TGTGCCAGCAGTTTCGGACCTGAAGCTTTCTTT. Residues: CASSFGPEAFF.